This is a list of T cell receptor beta chains from one sample in a study of cytomegalovirus exposure and HLA in healthy donors. The method was immunoSEQ multiplex PCR; TCRdb's version includes in-frame clones alone and lacks a portion of them. The data show 99,000 or so clones, with 76% seen just once and about 5.4% held by the top ten. The sequencing sample was made of PBMCs. Every receptor here comes from a woman between 18 and 29 years old in good health and CMV-seropositive. Both conserved end residues are part of each CDR3. The D gene is left open where the match is weak. Size is omitted from some rows. Given values are once, few, many or a class for expanded clones.

CDR3 DNA	CDR3 protein	clone size	D gene	J gene	V gene
TGTGCCAGCTCACCGGGACAGGGGGCTGAGACCCAGTACTTC	CASSPGQGAETQYF	few	TRBD1	TRBJ2-5	TRBV18
TGTGCCAGCAGCGTAACTAGCGGGAGTGTGACGCAGTATTTT	CASSVTSGSVTQYF	.	TRBD2	TRBJ2-3	TRBV6-1
TGTGCCAGCAGTTTCTCCCAGGGGGCTGGCACTGAAGCTTTCTTT	CASSFSQGAGTEAFF	.	TRBD1	TRBJ1-1	TRBV28
TGCGCCAGCAGTGACGAACGGGAGGCCTATGGCTACACCTTC	CASSDEREAYGYTF	.	.	TRBJ1-2	TRBV10-2
TGCAGCGACATAGGGGATCCCCACGAGCAGTACTTC	CSDIGDPHEQYF	few	.	TRBJ2-7	TRBV29-1
TGTGCCAGCAGTTTTAGCAGCACAGATACGCAGTATTTT	CASSFSSTDTQYF	.	.	TRBJ2-3	TRBV28
TGCGCCAGCAGCCAGGTCTCGCGCCGGGAGACCCAGTACTTC	CASSQVSRRETQYF	few	.	TRBJ2-5	TRBV4-1
TGTGCCAGCAGTCCTATGACAGACATTAATGAAAAACTGTTTTTT	CASSPMTDINEKLFF	.	.	TRBJ1-4	TRBV27
TGTGCCAGCAGAGCCGGGACAGGGGCGACGTCCAGCAACGAGCAGTACTTC	CASRAGTGATSSNEQYF	few	TRBD1	TRBJ2-7	TRBV11-3
TGTGCCAGCAGCACGCTATCGCCAACTGAAGCTTTCTTT	CASSTLSPTEAFF	.	.	TRBJ1-1	TRBV7-2
TGTGCCAGCAGTGACAGGGGACGACCCTACGAGCAGTACTTC	CASSDRGRPYEQYF	.	.	TRBJ2-7	TRBV6-1
TGCAGTGCCCTTGGGGGGGTCGAGCAGTTCTTC	CSALGGVEQFF	.	TRBD2	TRBJ2-1	TRBV20-1
TGTGCCAGCAGTTTGAGTGGCTCTGGAAACACCATATATTTT	CASSLSGSGNTIYF	.	.	TRBJ1-3	TRBV28
TGTGCCAGCTCACCGATTAGCCCCGGGGAGCTGTTTTTT	CASSPISPGELFF	.	.	TRBJ2-2	TRBV18
TGTGCCAGCTCACTAACAGGGGGCGCGGGCAATCAGCCCCAGCATTTT	CASSLTGGAGNQPQHF	.	TRBD1	TRBJ1-5	TRBV18
TGTGCCAGCAGTGAAAAGAAGACAGGAAGGCAGCCCCAGCATTTT	CASSEKKTGRQPQHF	.	.	TRBJ1-5	TRBV6-1
TGTGCCAGCAGTGATTTCGGCGAACAGGGATCCTTCTATGGCTACACCTTC	CASSDFGEQGSFYGYTF	.	.	TRBJ1-2	TRBV2
TGCGCCAGCAGCCAAGATTATTTCCAGGCTGGGGCCAACGTCCTGACTTTC	CASSQDYFQAGANVLTF	.	.	TRBJ2-6	TRBV4-1
TGTGCCAGCAGCCTAGGGACAGCCGTAAGGCAGTACTTC	CASSLGTAVRQYF	.	TRBD1	TRBJ2-7	TRBV14
TGTGCCAGCAGCTTAGAGGGACTAGCGTCTAATGAGCAGTTCTTC	CASSLEGLASNEQFF	.	TRBD2	TRBJ2-1	TRBV7-8
TGTGCCAGCAGTTACCGGGGACAGGGTGGCGATGAGCAGTTCTTC	CASSYRGQGGDEQFF	.	TRBD1	TRBJ2-1	TRBV28
TGTGCCCTCCAAGCGGGAGGGCTCGATGAGCAGTTCTTC	CALQAGGLDEQFF	.	TRBD2	TRBJ2-1	TRBV30
TGTGCCACCAGCAGAGATTCTAACGGGGAGTTGGATGGCTACACCTTC	CATSRDSNGELDGYTF	.	.	TRBJ1-2	TRBV15
TGCAGCGCCAGGACAGGGTCAAGCAATCAGCCCCAGCATTTT	CSARTGSSNQPQHF	few	TRBD1	TRBJ1-5	TRBV29-1
TGCGCCAGCAGCTTGGACCGGGGGAACGAAAAACTGTTTTTT	CASSLDRGNEKLFF	.	.	TRBJ1-4	TRBV5-1
TGTGCCAGCAGCCAGGCGGGGTCAGCTAATCAGCCCCAGCATTTT	CASSQAGSANQPQHF	.	.	TRBJ1-5	TRBV28
TGCAGCGTTGAGACATTCACAGGGTTTGCCTACGAGCAGTACTTC	CSVETFTGFAYEQYF	.	.	TRBJ2-7	TRBV29-1
TGTGCCAGCAGCTTTTTAGGATCCAGGACAGGGGAGGGTGAGACCCAGTACTTC	CASSFLGSRTGEGETQYF	.	TRBD1	TRBJ2-5	TRBV7-6
TGTGCCAGCAGTTTATCGGGGACAGGGGGGCGGACTGAAGCTTTCTTT	CASSLSGTGGRTEAFF	.	TRBD1	TRBJ1-1	TRBV27